The following is a TCR beta chain sequence with its context. The CDR3 covers 13 residues. V shed 8 bases and J shed 5 bases, with 14 bases lying between them. Sequencing of TCR beta covered CD8+ and CD4+ T cells obtained from blood. The TEMRA cells underwent FACS enrichment, while the CD8+ and CD4+ T cells underwent negative isolation. The data are from a study of CD8 T cells in Susac syndrome. Study background: Patients with Susac syndrome were therapy-naive, taking corticosteroids, with some also receiving intravenous immunoglobulin, or taking intravenous immunoglobulin alone at the time their blood was drawn.

The authors reverse transcribed roughly 0.5 to 1 ug RNA with random hexamers. An immunoSEQ multiplex PCR generated amplified TCR beta CDR3 products spanning 54 Vbeta and 13 Jbeta. TCRdb re-analysed the immunoSEQ multiplex PCR reads in MiXCR, keeping a single row per CDR3 protein. The table has some 160,000 distinct CDR3 sequences, more than 90% seen once. This TCR was sampled from a human donor with Susac syndrome. Sequenced sample: CD4+ T cells from PBMCs. J is TRBJ2-3 and V is TRBV12-3 or TRBV12-4; a weak D match, TRBD1 (7 bases). The CDR3: CASAQGGVDTQYF. CDR3 nucleotides: TGTGCCAGCGCCCAGGGGGGCGTAGATACGCAGTATTTT.